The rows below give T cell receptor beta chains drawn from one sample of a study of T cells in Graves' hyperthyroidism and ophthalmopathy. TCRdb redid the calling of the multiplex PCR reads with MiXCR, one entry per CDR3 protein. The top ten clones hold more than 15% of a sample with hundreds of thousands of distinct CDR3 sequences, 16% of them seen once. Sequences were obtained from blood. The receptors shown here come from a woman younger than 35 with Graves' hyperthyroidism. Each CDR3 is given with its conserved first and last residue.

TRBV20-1 CSASAVPTGVLEGTQYF
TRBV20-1 CSARDRIRGQSLHF
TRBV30 CAFLPGVALDEQFF
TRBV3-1 CASSQGISQANTEAFF
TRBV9 CASSSGLREAFF
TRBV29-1 CSVEWTQWVPQTF
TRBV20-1 CSASVRVTEAFF
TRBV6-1 CASTLGQGVGNQPQHF
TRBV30 CAWSVLGRDEQYF
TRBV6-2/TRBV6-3 CASSHPGLAGGTDTQYF
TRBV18 CASSPHVGNTEAFF
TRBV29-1 CSVGDSGANQPQHF
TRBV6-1 CASSEAASGGTDTQYF
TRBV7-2 CASSAGRSIEGEQFF
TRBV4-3 CASSPVMGGGAPDTQYF
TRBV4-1 CASSRLGQGDQETQYF